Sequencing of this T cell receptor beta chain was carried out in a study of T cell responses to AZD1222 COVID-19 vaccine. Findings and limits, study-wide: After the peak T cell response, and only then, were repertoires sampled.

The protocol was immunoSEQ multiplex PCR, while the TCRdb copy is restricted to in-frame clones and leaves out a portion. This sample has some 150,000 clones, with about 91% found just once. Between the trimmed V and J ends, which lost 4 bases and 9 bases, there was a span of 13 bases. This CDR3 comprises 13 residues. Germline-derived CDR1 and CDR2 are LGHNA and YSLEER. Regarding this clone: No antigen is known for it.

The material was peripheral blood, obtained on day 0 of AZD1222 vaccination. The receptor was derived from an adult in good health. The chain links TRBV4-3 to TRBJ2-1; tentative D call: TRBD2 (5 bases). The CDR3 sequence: CASSRTSGTEQFF. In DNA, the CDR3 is TGCGCCAGCAGCCGCACCAGCGGTACTGAGCAGTTCTTC.